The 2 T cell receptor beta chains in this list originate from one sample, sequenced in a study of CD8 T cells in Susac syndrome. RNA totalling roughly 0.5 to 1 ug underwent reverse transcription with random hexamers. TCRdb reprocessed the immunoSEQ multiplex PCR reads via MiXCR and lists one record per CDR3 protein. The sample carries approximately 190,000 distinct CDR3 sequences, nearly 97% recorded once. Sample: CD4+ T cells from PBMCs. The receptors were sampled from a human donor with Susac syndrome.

This CDR3 reads CASSQGLAGGSSDTQYF. The CDR3 DNA reads as TGTGCCAGCAGCCAGGGACTAGCGGGGGGGTCCTCAGATACGCAGTATTTT. This chain links TRBV5-6 with TRBJ2-3; the match to TRBD2 covers 16 bases. Germline-derived CDR1 and CDR2 are SGHDT and YYEEEE. V trimming: 4 bases; J trimming: 4 bases; junction bases outside the gene matches: 6. CDR3 length: 17 amino acids.

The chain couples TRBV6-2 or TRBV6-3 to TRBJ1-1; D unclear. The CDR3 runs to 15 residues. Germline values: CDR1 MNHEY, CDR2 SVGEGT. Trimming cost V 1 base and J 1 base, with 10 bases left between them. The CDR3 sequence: CASSYFRPSNTEAFF. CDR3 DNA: TGTGCCAGCAGTTACTTCAGGCCCTCGAACACTGAAGCTTTCTTT.